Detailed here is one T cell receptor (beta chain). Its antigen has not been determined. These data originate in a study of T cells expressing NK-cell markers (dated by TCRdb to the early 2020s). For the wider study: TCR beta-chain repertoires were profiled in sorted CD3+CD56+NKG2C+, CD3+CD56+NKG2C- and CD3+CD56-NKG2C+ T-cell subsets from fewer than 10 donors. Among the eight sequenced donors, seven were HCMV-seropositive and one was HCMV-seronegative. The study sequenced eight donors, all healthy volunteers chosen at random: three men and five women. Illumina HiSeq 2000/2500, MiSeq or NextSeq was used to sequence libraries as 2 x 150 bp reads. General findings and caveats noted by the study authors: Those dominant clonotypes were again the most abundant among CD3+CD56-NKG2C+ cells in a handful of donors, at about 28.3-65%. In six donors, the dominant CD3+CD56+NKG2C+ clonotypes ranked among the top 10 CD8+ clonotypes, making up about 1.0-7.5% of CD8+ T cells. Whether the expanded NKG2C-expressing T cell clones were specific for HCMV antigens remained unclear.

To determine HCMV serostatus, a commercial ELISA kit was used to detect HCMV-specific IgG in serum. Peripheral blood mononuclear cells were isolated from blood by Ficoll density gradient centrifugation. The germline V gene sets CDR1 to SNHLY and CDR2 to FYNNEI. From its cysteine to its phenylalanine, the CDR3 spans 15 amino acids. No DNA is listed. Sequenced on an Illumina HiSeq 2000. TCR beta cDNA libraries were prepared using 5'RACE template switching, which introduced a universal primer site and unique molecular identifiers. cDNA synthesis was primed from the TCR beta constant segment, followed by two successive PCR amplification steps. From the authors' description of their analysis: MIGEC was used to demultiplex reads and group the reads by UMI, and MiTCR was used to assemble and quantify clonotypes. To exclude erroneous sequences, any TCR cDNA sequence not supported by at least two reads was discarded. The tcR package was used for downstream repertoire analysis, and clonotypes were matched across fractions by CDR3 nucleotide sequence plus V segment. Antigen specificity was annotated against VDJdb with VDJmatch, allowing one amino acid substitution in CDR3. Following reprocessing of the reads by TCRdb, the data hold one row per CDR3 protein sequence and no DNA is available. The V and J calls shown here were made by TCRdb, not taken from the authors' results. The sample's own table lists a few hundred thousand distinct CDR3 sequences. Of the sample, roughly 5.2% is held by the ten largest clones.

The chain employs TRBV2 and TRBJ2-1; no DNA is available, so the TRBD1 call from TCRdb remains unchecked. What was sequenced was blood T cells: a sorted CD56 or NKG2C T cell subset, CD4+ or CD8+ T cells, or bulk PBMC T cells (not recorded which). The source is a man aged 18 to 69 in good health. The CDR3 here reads CASTGDRGSYNEQFF.